This TCR beta chain was recorded in a study of T cells in Graves' hyperthyroidism and ophthalmopathy. The CDR3 has 15 amino acids. V was shortened by 2 bases and J by 3 bases, with 13 bases between the two germline ends. Germline V gene lookup returns CDR1 MDHEN and CDR2 SYDVKM. The table lists this clonotype with a few counts. It was RNA transcripts that yielded the amplified TCR beta CDR3 regions. In the first-round RT-PCR of the TCR CDR3, the HTBI primer set was used. MiXCR, run by TCRdb on the multiplex PCR reads, gives a single entry per CDR3 protein. Here the sample spans about 560,000 distinct CDR3 sequences, 15% to 20% being singletons.

J is TRBJ1-2 and V is TRBV28; D gene ambiguous. The source material was blood. The sequence was obtained from a woman between 18 and 30 years old with Graves' hyperthyroidism. CDR3 bases: TGTGCCAGCAGTTTAGAGGACCGCCCTTACTATGGCTACACCTTC. Amino acid sequence: CASSLEDRPYYGYTF.